The following is a T cell receptor (beta chain) sequence with its context. The participants were between about 18 and 95 years old and came from 24 US areas. Symptom resolution, clearance, or two negative PCRs marked donors in Cohort 3 as recovered. Sequencing was performed with immunoSEQ multiplex PCR; in TCRdb, only in-frame clones are kept and a portion is missing. The data hold 200,000 to 250,000 clones, with around 84% observed a single time. The record originates from a study of blood T cell repertoires in COVID-19. Trimming took 0 bases from V and 1 from J, leaving 16 bases between them. In germline, CDR1 is SQVTM, CDR2 ANQGSEA. The length of the CDR3 is 16 residues.

V and J are TRBV29-1 and TRBJ2-7; D perhaps matches TRBD1 (6 bases). Sequences were obtained from PBMCs or T cells enriched from blood (not recorded which). This TCR came from a woman between 45 and 65 years old who had recovered from COVID-19. In DNA, the CDR3 is TGCAGCGTTGAAGAGAGAAAAGCTGACAGGTCCTACGAGCAGTACTTC. It codes for CSVEERKADRSYEQYF.